These 32 T cell receptor beta chains originate from one sample sequenced in a study of PD-L1 blockade in urothelial cancer. Libraries were prepared by immunoSEQ multiplex PCR; TCRdb keeps only in-frame clonotypes and omits some of them. The sample lists roughly 49,000 clones, roughly 87% occurring once. The source material was PBMCs, sampled around atezolizumab (anti-PD-L1) treatment. The receptors stem from a man between 60 and 75 years old with urothelial cancer.

The V call is TRBV7-9, the J call TRBJ1-2; TRBD1 is a possible D gene (5 bases). CDR1 is SEHNR and CDR2 is FQNEAQ in the germline V gene (reference sequence). The CDR3 spans 13 residues. Trimming pared 4 bases from V and 8 bases from J, leaving 14 bases between. The chain's CDR3 is CASSWFGTGGYTF. The CDR3, as DNA: TGTGCCAGCAGCTGGTTCGGAACAGGCGGCTACACCTTC.

The chain joins TRBV18 to TRBJ1-3; 10 bases are a match to TRBD1. Germline V gene lookup returns CDR1 KGHSH and CDR2 LQKENI. This CDR3 region has 19 residues. V lost 1 base and J lost 1; bases outside the gene matches: 10. CDR3 in DNA: TGTGCCAGCTCACCACGGGGACAGGGGAAGGGCGAATCTGGAAACACCATATATTTT. It translates to CASSPRGQGKGESGNTIYF.

The gene calls are TRBV7-2 and TRBJ1-1, with 8 positions matching TRBD1. V lost 5 bases, J lost 1 base, and 6 bases stayed unmatched. This CDR3 comprises 15 residues. CDR1 is SGHTA, CDR2 FQGNSA, per germline. CDR3 sequence reads: CASSLSGGKNTEAFF. The CDR3, as DNA: TGTGCCAGCAGCCTATCAGGGGGCAAGAACACTGAAGCTTTCTTT.

CDR3 loop: CAWSPTRGRGEKLFF. The CDR3 region has the DNA TGTGCCTGGAGTCCCACCAGGGGGCGAGGTGAAAAACTGTTTTTT. The chain links TRBV30 to TRBJ1-4; TRBD1 aligns across 8 bases. Unmatched junction bases numbered 9, after V lost 2 bases and J lost 7 bases. CDR1 is GTSNPN and CDR2 is SVGIG in the germline V gene (reference sequence). The CDR3 is 15 residues long.

The chain couples TRBV7-9 to TRBJ2-7, with TRBD1 matching over 7 bases. J gave up 6 bases and V 1 base, and 6 bases lay outside the gene matches. Germline CDR1 is SEHNR and CDR2 is FQNEAQ (reference sequence). The CDR3 sequence is 14 residues long. CDR3 loop: CASSLESAGGEQYF. As DNA, the CDR3 is TGTGCCAGCAGCTTAGAGTCGGCAGGGGGCGAGCAGTACTTC.

The chain carries TRBV5-1 and TRBJ2-7; D is possibly TRBD1 (5 bases). V was shortened by 0 bases and J by 5 bases, with 9 bases between the two germline ends. The CDR3 is 13 amino acids. CDR1 SGHRS and CDR2 YFSETQ come from the germline V gene. CDR3 in amino acids: CASSLGQGDEQYF. CDR3 bases: TGCGCCAGCAGCTTGGGGCAGGGCGACGAGCAGTACTTC.

V is TRBV27 and J is TRBJ2-3; the D is unclear. Germline-derived CDR1 and CDR2 are MNHEY and SMNVEV (reference sequence). This CDR3 region has 12 residues. V was pared by 6 bases and J by 13 bases, with 17 bases between. The CDR3 region has the DNA TGTGCCAGCAGAGCATTAAATTCTCAGGAGTATTTT. Its translation: CASRALNSQEYF.

This clone was detected once. V usage is TRBV15 and J usage is TRBJ2-3, with TRBD2 identical over 9 bases. CDR1 and CDR2 (germline): LNHNV, YYDKDF (reference sequence). CDR3 length: 15 residues. J was trimmed by 5 bases and V by 0 bases; bases with no gene match: 3. CDR3 DNA: TGTGCCACCAGCAGAGAGGGACTAGCCATAGATACGCAGTATTTT. Protein product: CATSREGLAIDTQYF. The variable domain in full, completed from reference TRBV15 and TRBJ2-3, reads DAMVIQNPRYQVTQFGKPVTLSCSQTLNHNVMYWYQQKSSQAPKLLFHYYDKDFNNEADTPDNFQSRRPNTSFCFLDIRSPGLGDTAMYLCATSREGLAIDTQYFGPGTRLTVL.

The V gene is TRBV9, the J gene TRBJ2-2, with D perhaps TRBD1 (6 bases). CDR1 is SGDLS and CDR2 is YYNGEE in the germline V gene. The length of the CDR3 is 14 residues. Trimming left V 4 bases short and J 3 bases short, with 10 bases between. CDR3 loop: CASSTGTYTGELFF. The DNA for the CDR3 is TGTGCCAGCAGCACCGGGACATACACCGGGGAGCTGTTTTTT.

The chain uses TRBV6-1 and TRBJ1-5; D ambiguous. Germline lookup yields CDR1 MNHNS and CDR2 SASEGT. CDR3 size: 13 residues. Trimming cost V 3 bases and J 5 bases, with 8 bases left between them. The CDR3 protein is CASSDNTYQPQHF. CDR3 coding DNA: TGTGCCAGCAGTGATAACACGTATCAGCCCCAGCATTTT.

The V and J genes are TRBV18 and TRBJ2-7; 7 bases are shared with TRBD2. CDR3 length: 15 amino acids. Unmatched junction bases numbered 9, after V lost 4 bases and J lost 3 bases. Germline CDR1 and CDR2: KGHSH and LQKENI. The chain's CDR3 is CASSLSRGKGYEQYF. CDR3 bases: TGTGCCAGCTCACTTTCGCGGGGGAAAGGCTACGAGCAGTACTTC.

This clone has more than one count but fewer than ten. The chain joins TRBV18 to TRBJ2-5; no definite D call. The CDR3 spans 13 residues. Germline V gene data show CDR1 as KGHSH and CDR2 as LQKENI. The germline V and J ends were trimmed by 5 bases and 2 bases, with 9 bases remaining between them. In DNA, the CDR3 is TGTGCCAGCTCAGAGCGCCTACAAGAGACCCAGTACTTC. Amino acids: CASSERLQETQYF. The complete variable domain, with remaining parts taken from reference TRBV18 and TRBJ2-5, reads NAGVMQNPRHLVRRRGQEARLRCSPMKGHSHVYWYRQLPEEGLKFMVYLQKENIIDESGMPKERFSAEFPKEGPSILRIQQVVRGDSAAYFCASSERLQETQYFGPGTRLLVL.

J is TRBJ1-2 and V is TRBV6-1; 7 bases match TRBD1. Germline CDR1 reads MNHNS; CDR2 reads SASEGT. The CDR3 covers 15 residues. Unmatched junction bases numbered 12, after V lost 5 bases and J lost 6 bases. CDR3 region: CASSTQNRGPHGYTF. The CDR3 DNA reads TGTGCCAGCAGTACCCAGAACAGGGGCCCCCATGGCTACACCTTC.

A single count supports this clone. The chain combines TRBV30 with TRBJ1-5, with 8 bases lining up with TRBD1. V shed 2 bases, J shed 6 bases, and the junction held 6 bases outside the gene matches. Germline lookup yields CDR1 GTSNPN and CDR2 SVGIG (reference sequence). The CDR3 has 14 amino acids. The CDR3 coding sequence is TGTGCCTGGAGTAAGGGACAGGTGACTCAGCCCCAGCATTTT. The encoded protein is CAWSKGQVTQPQHF.

The V and J genes are TRBV4-3 and TRBJ1-5; 8 bases align to TRBD1. From germline, CDR1 is LGHNA and CDR2 YSLEER. The CDR3 runs to 15 residues. The V and J ends lost 4 bases and 5 bases, in that order; junction bases with no gene match: 7. The CDR3 nucleotides read TGCGCCAGCAGCCGTGGACAGGGTGGAGATCAGCCCCAGCATTTT. It encodes CASSRGQGGDQPQHF.

V is TRBV27 and J is TRBJ1-1; the match to TRBD1 covers 8 bases. Germline V gives CDR1 MNHEY, CDR2 SMNVEV (reference sequence). CDR3 size: 14 residues. The J segment lost 7 bases and the V segment lost 5 bases, leaving 9 bases of the junction unmatched. The CDR3 bases are TGTGCCAGCAGTGGATGGACAGGGCGTCGTGAAGCTTTCTTT. Protein product: CASSGWTGRREAFF.

The gene calls are TRBV9 and TRBJ2-7; D is perhaps TRBD2 (7 bases). Germline V gene data show CDR1 as SGDLS and CDR2 as YYNGEE. The V gene lost 0 bases and the J gene lost 3 bases, with 13 bases spanning the gap. This CDR3 region has 15 residues. CDR3 bases: TGTGCCAGCAGCGTAGCGGCGGGGGCCCACTACGAGCAGTACTTC. Its translation: CASSVAAGAHYEQYF.

This chain joins TRBV7-3 and TRBJ2-6; tentatively, D is TRBD1 (7 bases). The germline gives CDR1 SGHTA, CDR2 FQGTGA. V lost 3 bases and J 1 base, leaving 19 bases between the germline ends. This CDR3 is 19 amino acids long. The CDR3 nucleotides are TGTGCCAGCAGCTTCGGGGTCGGAGGGGGCGTATCTGGGGCCAACGTCCTGACTTTC. Translating gives CASSFGVGGGVSGANVLTF.

The V gene is TRBV5-1, the J gene TRBJ2-3, with 15 bases lining up with TRBD2. Germline-derived CDR1 and CDR2 are SGHRS and YFSETQ. The CDR3 totals 15 residues. Trimming removed 4 bases from V and 5 bases from J; junction bases left unmatched: 2. The CDR3 loop reads CASSQGLAGGDTQYF. DNA for the CDR3: TGCGCCAGCAGCCAGGGACTAGCGGGGGGAGATACGCAGTATTTT.

The V gene is TRBV7-2, the J gene TRBJ1-6; TRBD1 agrees at 10 bases. CDR3 size: 17 residues. CDR1 and CDR2 (germline): SGHTA, FQGNSA. V was pared by 1 base and J by 3 bases, with 3 bases of the junction left unmatched. The CDR3 protein is CASSLGRDRGYNSPLHF. CDR3 coding DNA: TGTGCCAGCAGCTTAGGCAGGGACAGGGGCTATAATTCACCCCTCCACTTT.

This clone was picked up a small number of times. This chain connects TRBV6-1 to TRBJ1-2; no reliable D call. The CDR3 totals 15 residues. V shed 2 bases and J shed 1 base, with 11 bases lying between them. Germline CDR1 is MNHNS and CDR2 is SASEGT. The CDR3 region has the DNA TGTGCCAGCAGTGAACTAGACTTCGGTAACTATGGCTACACCTTC. It specifies CASSELDFGNYGYTF.

This chain connects TRBV7-2 to TRBJ2-5, with TRBD1 identical over 8 bases. The CDR3 totals 15 residues. Germline trimming cut 5 bases from V and 4 bases from J; bases unmatched to any gene: 9. CDR1 and CDR2 (germline): SGHTA, FQGNSA. Here the CDR3 DNA reads TGTGCCAGCAGCCCCTTGACAGGGGTCGGAGAGACCCAGTACTTC. Translating it yields CASSPLTGVGETQYF. The full variable domain, in which reference TRBV7-2 and TRBJ2-5 provide the parts outside the CDR3, is GAGVSQSPSNKVTEKGKDVELRCDPISGHTALYWYRQSLGQGLEFLIYFQGNSAPDKSGLPSDRFSAERTGGSVSTLTIQRTQQEDSAVYLCASSPLTGVGETQYFGPGTRLLVL.

DNA of the CDR3: TGCGCCAGCAGCCAAGAGTCTAGATGGAACACCGGGGAGCTGTTTTTT. The encoded protein is CASSQESRWNTGELFF. The gene calls are TRBV4-1 and TRBJ2-2; D gene uncertain. Germline V gene lookup returns CDR1 MGHRA and CDR2 YSYEKL. V was pared by 0 bases and J by 1 base, with 9 bases between. The CDR3 totals 16 residues.

The J gene is TRBJ1-5, the V gene TRBV5-5; no clear D gene. Trimming shortened V by 0 bases and J by 3 bases, and 13 bases separated the two germline ends. Germline V gene lookup returns CDR1 SGHKS and CDR2 YYEKEE (reference sequence). The CDR3 is 16 amino acids. The CDR3 reads CASSLVPTGSNQPQHF. As DNA, the CDR3 is TGTGCCAGCAGCTTGGTGCCGACGGGGTCCAATCAGCCCCAGCATTTT.

This rearrangement joins TRBV29-1 to TRBJ2-1; 8 bases align to TRBD1. Germline CDR1 and CDR2: SQVTM and ANQGSEA. The CDR3 loop spans 12 amino acids. V lost 4 bases to trimming and J lost 15 bases; unmatched junction nucleotides: 11. The CDR3 coding sequence is TGCAGCGTTGCTGGTCACCGGGACAGGACGTTCTTC. This codes for CSVAGHRDRTFF.

The chain uses TRBV9 and TRBJ2-5, with D tentatively TRBD2 (5 bases). V shed 0 bases and J shed 4 bases, with 10 bases lying between them. The germline V gene encodes CDR1 SGDLS and CDR2 YYNGEE. There are 14 residues in the CDR3. CDR3 sequence (DNA): TGTGCCAGCAGCGTAGCTGAGGGTGCAGAGACCCAGTACTTC. The encoded protein is CASSVAEGAETQYF.

The chain links TRBV7-3 to TRBJ2-2, with D possibly matching TRBD2 (7 bases). V was cut by 5 bases and J by 6 bases, with 10 bases left in between. This CDR3 contains 13 residues. The V gene's germline CDR1 is SGHTA and CDR2 FQGTGA. CDR3 residues: CASSPGGPGELFF. The CDR3 DNA reads TGTGCCAGCAGCCCCGGGGGGCCCGGGGAGCTGTTTTTT.

This chain uses TRBV6-1 with TRBJ2-1; perhaps TRBD2 as D (7 bases). V gave up 7 bases and J gave up 12 bases, with 19 bases separating them. Germline lookup yields CDR1 MNHNS and CDR2 SASEGT. The CDR3 is 13 residues long. The CDR3 is CASIREGGVGQFF. DNA for the CDR3: TGTGCCAGCATCAGGGAAGGGGGGGTAGGGCAGTTCTTC.

The rearrangement joins TRBV6-6 to TRBJ2-7, with D possibly TRBD1 on 6 matching bases. The CDR3 covers 14 residues. V lost 8 bases and J 3 bases, leaving 17 bases between the germline ends. CDR1 is MNHNY, CDR2 SVGAGI, per germline (reference sequence). CDR3 sequence reads: CASVPRGNFYEQYF. CDR3 coding DNA: TGTGCCAGCGTCCCCAGGGGCAATTTCTACGAGCAGTACTTC.

This rearrangement joins TRBV30 to TRBJ1-6, with D perhaps TRBD1 (6 bases). There are 14 residues in the CDR3. The germline V and J ends were trimmed by 3 bases and 1 base, with 7 bases remaining between them. CDR1 is GTSNPN and CDR2 is SVGIG in the germline V gene (reference sequence). The CDR3: CAWSTGSYNSPLHF. Written as DNA, the CDR3 is TGTGCCTGGAGCACAGGGTCCTATAATTCACCCCTCCACTTT.

The sample holds one count of this clone. This chain uses TRBV6-6 with TRBJ2-1; TRBD1 matches 7 bases. Germline V gene data show CDR1 as MNHNY and CDR2 as SVGAGI (reference sequence). J lost 5 bases, V lost 3 bases, and 10 bases had no gene match. This CDR3 region has 16 residues. CDR3 sequence: CASSYNRQGGNNEQFF. The CDR3 DNA sequence: TGTGCCAGCAGTTATAACCGACAGGGTGGCAACAATGAGCAGTTCTTC.

This CDR3 is CASGGGSSGSKNIQYF. Written as DNA, the CDR3 is TGTGCCAGCGGGGGTGGGTCTAGCGGGTCCAAAAACATTCAGTACTTC. V gene TRBV28 combines with J gene TRBJ2-4; 8 bases line up with TRBD2. There are 16 residues in the CDR3. Germline lookup yields CDR1 MDHEN and CDR2 SYDVKM. Trimming at V came to 8 bases and at J to 2 bases, leaving 11 bases not matched to a gene.